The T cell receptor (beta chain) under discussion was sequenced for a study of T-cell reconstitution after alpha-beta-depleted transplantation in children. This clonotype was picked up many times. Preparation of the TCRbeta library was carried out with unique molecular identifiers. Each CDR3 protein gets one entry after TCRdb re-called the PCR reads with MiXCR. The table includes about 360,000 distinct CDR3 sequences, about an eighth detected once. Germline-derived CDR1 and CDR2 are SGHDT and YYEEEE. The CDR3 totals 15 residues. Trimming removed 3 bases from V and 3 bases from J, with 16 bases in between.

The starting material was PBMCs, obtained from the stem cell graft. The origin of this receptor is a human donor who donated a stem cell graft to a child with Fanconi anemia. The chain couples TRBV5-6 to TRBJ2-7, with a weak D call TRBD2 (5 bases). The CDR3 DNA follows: TGTGCCAGCAGCTCGGCCGGGAAGATAAACTACGAGCAGTACTTC. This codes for CASSSAGKINYEQYF.